This record concerns one T cell receptor beta chain sequence. The antigen is not known. The repertoire was sequenced with immunoSEQ multiplex PCR; TCRdb's copy has only in-frame clones and lacks some. The data contain roughly 700,000 clones, roughly 90% of them singletons. Trimming pared 1 base from V and 9 bases from J, leaving 7 bases between. The CDR3 runs 12 residues. Germline assignment: CDR1 SGHTA and CDR2 FQGNSA. Treatment indicated: about 20 received Ad26.COV2.S at low or high dose, single or two shots; roughly five received placebo; per-sample allocation not given. Following the first vaccine or placebo injection, samples were taken on day 63. The sample belongs to a study of Ad26.COV2.S vaccination and SARS-CoV-2 variants. Study observations and caveats: Vaccinated individuals (as opposed to placebo recipients) had higher spike-specific TCR breadth.

Sequenced here: peripheral blood, sampled in a trial of Ad26.COV2.S vaccine versus placebo. This chain connects TRBV7-2 to TRBJ2-1; unclear D gene. This clonotype originated in a person between 18 and 60 years old who received the Ad26.COV2.S COVID-19 vaccine or a placebo. CDR3 protein: CASSLGGGEQFF. CDR3 bases: TGTGCCAGCAGCTTAGGCGGTGGTGAGCAGTTCTTC.